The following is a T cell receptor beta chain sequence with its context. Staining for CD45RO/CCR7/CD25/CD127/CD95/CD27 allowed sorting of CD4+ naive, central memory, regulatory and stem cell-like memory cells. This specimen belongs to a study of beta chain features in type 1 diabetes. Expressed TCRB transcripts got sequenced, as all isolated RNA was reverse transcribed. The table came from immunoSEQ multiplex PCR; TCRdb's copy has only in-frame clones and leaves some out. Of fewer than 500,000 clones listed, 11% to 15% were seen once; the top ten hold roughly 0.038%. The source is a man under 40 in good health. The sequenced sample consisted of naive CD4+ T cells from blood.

CDR3 in amino acids: CASSLDTLGSRELFF. The DNA of the CDR3 is TGTGCCAGCAGCTTAGATACTCTGGGAAGCCGGGAGCTGTTTTTT. The chain carries TRBV7-6 and TRBJ2-2; D not resolved. Germline assignment: CDR1 SGHVS and CDR2 FNYEAQ. The length of the CDR3 is 15 residues. V was clipped by 1 base and J by 9 bases, with 15 bases between them.